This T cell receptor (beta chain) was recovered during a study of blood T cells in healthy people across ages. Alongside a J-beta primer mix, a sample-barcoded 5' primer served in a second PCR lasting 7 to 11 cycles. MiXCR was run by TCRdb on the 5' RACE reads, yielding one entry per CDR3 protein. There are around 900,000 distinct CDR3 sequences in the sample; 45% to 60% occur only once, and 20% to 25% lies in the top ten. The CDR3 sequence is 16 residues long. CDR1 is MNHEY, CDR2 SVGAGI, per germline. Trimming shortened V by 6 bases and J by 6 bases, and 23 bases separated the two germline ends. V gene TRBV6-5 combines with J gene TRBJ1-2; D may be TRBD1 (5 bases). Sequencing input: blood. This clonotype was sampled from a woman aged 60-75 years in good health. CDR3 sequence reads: CASRQPGLFEGDGYTF. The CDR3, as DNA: TGTGCCAGCAGGCAACCTGGACTATTCGAAGGGGATGGCTACACCTTC.